The subject of this entry is one T cell receptor (beta chain). Its antigen remains undetermined. The input lacks base qualities; no much larger clone sits a single base away. The cohort comprised around 700 healthy bone marrow donors. Cohort members were all nominally healthy when sampled, although unrecorded immune exposures were likely present. The donor was CMV seropositive and belonged to the group of 250 to 300 seropositive cohort members. Each donor provided a peripheral blood sample, and peripheral blood mononuclear cells were used for TCR beta sequencing. Genomic DNA was extracted from the blood cell samples with the Qiagen DNeasy Blood Extraction Kit. CDR1 and CDR2 (ENHRY, SYGVKD) derive from the germline V gene. Here V drops 5 bases and J drops 2 bases, and the junction holds 6 bases not matched to any gene. The cysteine opens and the phenylalanine closes a CDR3 of 14 amino acids. The read is trimmed to its CDR3 DNA, 42 bases read in frame from base 1.

This record belongs to a study of cytomegalovirus exposure and HLA in healthy donors listed by TCRdb under 2017. Regarding the complete study: According to an earlier analysis of 587 of the donors, about 179 million T cells yielded some 110 million unique TCR beta sequences and 276 Gb of sequence data. Approximately 310 gigabases of sequencing data and approximately 85 million unique TCR sequences were included in an early release covering roughly 600 HLA-typed donors. Of the roughly 390 genotyped donors, over 65% fell in the genetic ancestry cluster associated with self-reported Caucasian donors. The study was designed to test whether signatures of past pathogen exposure could be identified by cataloging public T cell receptors. The study used immunosequencing to profile the T cell repertoires of under 700 subjects and linked those repertoires to cytomegalovirus serostatus. Besides the first cohort of under 700 subjects, a separate validation cohort made up of over 95 different subjects was used. To predict cytomegalovirus infection status, the study brought together high-throughput TCR immunosequencing, statistical association of individual TCRs with disease status, and machine learning. To study patterns of TCR occurrence, a later analysis re-analyzed previously published TCR beta repertoires from just over 650 donors and added high-resolution HLA genotyping. Rather than using new phenotypic data, the later analysis identified candidate immune exposures from TCR beta sequences and from how often those sequences occurred across donors. An earlier analysis of several hundred of the donors used high-throughput TCR beta sequencing to judge whether each TCR beta V gene segment behaved as functional or pseudogenic. Donor age, sex, ethnicity and CMV serostatus were compiled alongside the repertoire data. A later genetic analysis used genome-wide SNP genotypes for 398 of the 666 donors, treating that subset as a discovery cohort. All discovery cohort repertoires had been generated on a single sequencing platform. HLA typing covered class I and class II loci at four-digit resolution. Typing coverage varied by locus: roughly 629-630 donors for A, B, C, DRB1 and DQB1; 500 to 550 for DQA1; about 590 for DPA1; around 490 for DPB1. Roughly 5 DR-DQ haplotypes were handled as single units for association and clustering because linkage in the cohort was strong. On average, around 230,000 unique TCR beta nucleotide sequences were sequenced per donor among a few hundred genotyped donors of the cohort, with about 19% of those sequences being non-productive.

The library relied on the immunoSEQ multiplex PCR assay. The multiplex PCR relied on a mix of 60 forward primers for TCR Vbeta segments and 13 reverse primers for TCR Jbeta segments. A multiplex PCR assay on genomic DNA amplified the CDR3 region of rearranged TCR beta genes. Amplified TCR beta libraries were sequenced as 87-base-pair reads on the Illumina HiSeq System. Under the source paper's analysis protocol: Across the roughly 640 repertoires, a later analysis counted 60 million to 90 million unique TCR beta chains, roughly 11 million of which were shared by at least two donors. To remove PCR and sequencing errors, raw reads were error-corrected and collapsed into unique sequences using a nearest-neighbor algorithm that merged closely related sequences. V, D and J gene segments were assigned by aligning CDR3 sequences to IMGT reference sequences. For a sequence to be retained, a match of at least six nucleotides to both a V gene segment and a J gene segment was required. A rearrangement counted as productive if the CDR3 had no stop codons and remained in frame with V and J, and every other rearrangement counted as non-productive. CDR3 was defined according to IMGT convention as the region running from the second conserved V-encoded cysteine to the conserved J-encoded phenylalanine. In an earlier analysis of around 540 of the donors, sequences lacking an unambiguous match to a single V gene segment were excluded. In an earlier analysis of a few hundred of the donors, V segments were called functional above 56.7% productive rearrangements and were called segregating when the between-donor standard deviation exceeded 5%. A statistical classification framework was built for diagnosing cytomegalovirus status from the catalog of TCR beta chain sequences. In a later analysis, V and J genes were assigned by comparing TCR nucleotide sequences against IMGT/GENE-DB human TR gene sequences. A later analysis assigned CDR3 sequences and most-parsimonious VDJ recombination scenarios with the TCRdist pipeline. In a later analysis, every TCR beta chain was defined by the combination of its CDR3 amino acid sequence and its V-gene family, and reads without a unique V-gene family were dropped. A later analysis removed 600 or so highly shared, low-generation-probability nucleotide sequences to deal with suspected cross-contamination and a sequencing artifact. A later analysis calculated a clonal expansion index for each public chain from normalized within-repertoire ranks of inferred template counts. Generation probabilities in a later analysis came from a VDJ recombination model fitted to out-of-frame rearrangements, and those results were checked against IGoR. In a later analysis, hypergeometric tests were used to score TCR-TCR, TCR-HLA and TCR-CMV co-occurrence, with a repertoire-size bias correction applied to TCR pairs. In a later analysis, false discovery rates were estimated by permuting HLA or CMV assignments 20 times. A later analysis grouped co-occurring TCRs with DBSCAN, adding TCRdist sequence similarity when clustering within HLA-allele-positive subsets. Repertoires with fewer than 30,000 or more than 120,000 public chains, plus five repertoires with anomalous nucleotide sharing, were excluded from co-occurrence clustering. TCRdb took this table from immuneACCESS and kept in-frame rearrangements with V and J called. Such tables lack part of the clones; where checked against another copy, unresolved V genes explain under half of the gap, and the rest is unexplained. The V and J calls and clone size come from that table; D and trimming were worked out from the DNA. The sample profile shows 120,000 or so clones; 78% of them were found once. Together, the top ten hold approximately 11% of the sample.

Paper-wide results and their limitations: A further reported finding was that TCR beta sequences accurately predicted the HLA-A and HLA-B alleles for most subjects in the first cohort. In vitro tests confirmed that a few of the cytomegalovirus-associated TCR beta chains recognize cytomegalovirus antigens. Compared with the approximately 710-donor mean, donors in an Asian-associated ancestry cluster had fewer N-insertions in productive TCRs, according to a later genetic analysis. A later analysis associated 15,000 to 20,000 TCR beta sequences with specific HLA alleles at a false discovery rate of 0.05. A later analysis found that HLA-associated TCR beta chains were more clonally expanded and had lower generation probabilities than equally common non-associated chains. In a later analysis, several top co-occurrence clusters were reported to appear linked to parvovirus B19, influenza, CMV and Epstein-Barr virus. An earlier analysis of around 500 of the donors showed that most TCR beta V segments appeared in productive rearrangements either about 87% or about 30% of the time, which broadly matched IMGT annotations. For the cohort, immune exposure information was limited to CMV serostatus. About 17 rarely observed V segments, including chromosome 9 orphons, were excluded from the earlier analysis of some 590 of the donors because counts were too low. HLA typing was unavailable for some donors at each locus, so association tests used only the typed subset. A cluster of highly shared sequence variants was judged likely to represent a technical artifact of the sequencing pipeline. Most TCR sequences were seen in very few donors, while some public TCRs were found in many individuals. A later genetic analysis associated a missense DCLRE1C variant with V-gene and J-gene trimming of TCR beta chains, and an independent cohort replicated the association. Strong co-occurrence of HLA alleles, especially DR and DQ, made assigning TCR associations to individual alleles difficult. Presence/absence analyses assumed roughly uniform sequencing depth across donors, an assumption that may not hold. In the study, around 150 TCR beta chains were listed as associated with cytomegalovirus. Only TCR beta chains were sequenced in this cohort, and the absence of alpha or paired-chain data limited detectable features. Correlated functional status among segregating V segments might be attributable to linkage disequilibrium, but an unknown experimental factor could not be ruled out. According to a later analysis, TCR association rates differed among HLA loci, with DRB1 alleles showing the most associated TCRs and HLA-C alleles showing the fewest. Cytomegalovirus status was reported to be diagnosed by the classifier with high specificity and sensitivity in both the original and validation cohorts. According to a later analysis, most CMV-associated TCR beta chains appeared to be HLA-restricted, and the HLA associations seemed to be driven largely by CMV exposure. Some IMGT-functional V segments, including TRBV6-2 and TRBV6-3, could not be told apart with the 87-base-pair reads, so those segments were excluded. According to the authors, the approach could potentially be generalized to other disease states and immunological phenotypes.

The sequence joins TRBV10-3 to TRBJ2-7; TRBD2 agrees with 7 junctional bases. Sequenced material: PBMCs. The TCR originated in a young man in good health and CMV-seropositive. In nucleotide form, the sequence is TGTGCCATCAGTACTAGCGTTACCGCCTACGAGCAGTACTTC. This translates into CAISTSVTAYEQYF.